Each of the 17 T cell receptor beta chains below was sequenced from the same sample in a study of tumor and adjacent non-tumor tissue in lung cancer. The library came from three nested PCR rounds adapted from ARM-PCR protocols. A single record per CDR3 protein comes from TCRdb applying MiXCR to the multiplex PCR reads. This table has 90,000 to 110,000 distinct CDR3 sequences, approximately 71% appearing once. No cell sorting was done before RNA was extracted from the tissue. Source material: lung tumor tissue. These receptors came from a woman aged 60 to 75 with non-small cell lung cancer.

Turning to this clonotype: Sequence at one end of the junction differs from germline and may be a read error. The chain's CDR3 is CSAPEMGSLETPYF. The DNA for the CDR3 is TGCAGTGCCCCAGAGATGGGATCTTTGGAGACCCCGTACTTC. The gene calls are TRBV20-1 and TRBJ2-5; D is ambiguous. Germline CDR1 DFQATT, CDR2 SNEGSKA (reference sequence). The length of the CDR3 is 14 residues.

Turning to this clonotype: The conserved closing phenylalanine or tryptophan is absent in this CDR3, likely reflecting a read error. The chain joins TRBV20-1 to TRBJ1-5, with unresolved D. The CDR3 is made up of 13 amino acids. The germline gives CDR1 DFQATT, CDR2 SNEGSKA (reference sequence). V was shortened by 4 bases and J by 5 bases, with 12 bases between the two germline ends. CDR3 DNA sequence: TGCAGTGCTATTAGGTCCCGCGATCAGCCCCAGCATCTT. Translating gives CSAIRSRDQPQHL.

About this clonotype: As the CDR3 is not closed by the conserved phenylalanine or tryptophan, this likely results from a read error. The chain uses TRBV28 and TRBJ2-7; D uncertain. This CDR3 has 14 residues. Germline CDR1 reads MDHEN; CDR2 reads SYDVKM. V lost 6 bases and J lost 5, with 17 bases in between. The CDR3 DNA sequence: TGTGCCAGCAGGGTGTCCGGGCCTGTGGACGAGCAGTACTTA. It codes for CASRVSGPVDEQYL.

With respect to this clonotype: An end of the junction differs from the germline gene, which may be a read error. The rearrangement joins TRBV11-2 to TRBJ2-1, with 7 positions matching TRBD1. The CDR3 contains 15 residues. Germline values: CDR1 SGHAT, CDR2 FQNNGV. In nucleotides, the CDR3 is TGTGTCAGCAGCTTAAAGGCAGGGGGTTACAATGAGCAGTTCTTC. Protein: CVSSLKAGGYNEQFF.

Regarding this clonotype: At one of its ends the junction is not consistent with the germline gene, which may arise from a read error. The V and J genes are TRBV6-1 and TRBJ2-6; D possibly corresponds to TRBD2 (7 bases). The germline V gene has CDR1 MNHNS and CDR2 SASEGT. CDR3 length equals 15 residues. CDR3: CASSPQTGGANVPTF. CDR3 coding DNA: TGTGCTAGCAGCCCCCAAACTGGGGGGGCCAACGTCCCGACTTTC.

This clonotype was seen a single time. Germline is not matched at one junction end, which may reflect a read error. The chain links TRBV4-2 to TRBJ1-6; 8 nucleotides align to TRBD1. Looked up from germline, CDR1 is LGHNA and CDR2 is YNFKEQ. This CDR3 contains 16 residues. DNA of the CDR3: TGTGTCAGCAGCCAAGATCCCGGGACAGGAAATTCACCCCTCCACTTT. Translated: CVSSQDPGTGNSPLHF.

Comment on this clonotype: A much bigger clone sits one base away, suggesting this may be a read error. The chain combines TRBV6-1 with TRBJ1-2, with D perhaps matching TRBD1 (5 bases). CDR1 MNHNS and CDR2 SASEGT come from the germline V gene. Trimming stripped 4 bases from V and 3 bases from J, with 15 bases between. The CDR3 has 15 residues. The CDR3 DNA sequence: TGTGCCAGCAGTGGCGGGATAGGGGACTACTATGGCTACACCTTC. Protein product: CASSGGIGDYYGYTF.

For this clonotype: Sequence at one end of the junction differs from germline and may be a read error. The CDR3 nucleotides read TGTGCCTGGTTTGTACGTGGGGGCAGGGACACTGAAGCTGTCTTT. It translates to CAWFVRGGRDTEAVF. The chain links TRBV30 to TRBJ1-1; TRBD1 might be the D (6 bases). Germline lookup yields CDR1 GTSNPN and CDR2 SVGIG (reference sequence). CDR3 length: 15 residues. The variable domain in full, completed from reference TRBV30 and TRBJ1-1, reads SQTIHQWPATLVQPVGSPLSLECTVEGTSNPNLYWYRQAAGRGLQLLFYSVGIGQISSEVPQNLSASRPQDRQFILSSKKLLLSDSGFYLCAWFVRGGRDTEAVFGQGTRLTVV.

This clonotype has a handful of counts. The chain's CDR3 is CASRLRLVGGNEQFF. The CDR3 DNA is TGTGCCAGCAGGCTTAGATTAGTGGGGGGCAATGAGCAGTTCTTC. The chain joins TRBV5-5 to TRBJ2-1, with TRBD2 as a possible D gene (6 bases). Trimming pared 5 bases from V and 6 bases from J, leaving 18 bases between. Looked up from germline, CDR1 is SGHKS and CDR2 is YYEKEE (reference sequence). The CDR3 is 15 residues long.

This clonotype was found once. It is likely a read error, because the conserved phenylalanine at the end of the CDR3 is missing. V and J are TRBV4-1 and TRBJ2-7; D remains ambiguous. From germline, CDR1 is MGHRA and CDR2 YSYEKL. Trimming cost V 0 bases and J 9 bases, with 9 bases left between them. This CDR3 has 12 amino acids. Here the CDR3 reads CASSQDLQRQYL. Here the CDR3 DNA reads TGCGCCAGCAGCCAAGATCTTCAAAGGCAGTACTTA.

Comment on this clonotype: A read error may account for a junction end that differs from germline. The gene calls are TRBV11-2 and TRBJ2-5, with TRBD2 matching 9 bases. Germline assignment: CDR1 SGHAT and CDR2 FQNNGV. There are 14 residues in the CDR3. CDR3: CASSKREVQGTQYF. The CDR3 DNA follows: TGTGCCAGCAGCAAGCGGGAGGTGCAAGGGACCCAGTACTTC.

This clonotype was seen a single time. This sequence may be a read error, since a much larger clone differs from it by one base. The CDR3 sequence is CNARDPSGPYEQYF. For the CDR3, the DNA is TGCAATGCTAGAGATCCTAGCGGCCCCTACGAGCAGTACTTC. This chain links TRBV20-1 with TRBJ2-7; 7 positions match TRBD2. Germline CDR1 and CDR2: DFQATT and SNEGSKA (reference sequence). The CDR3 has 14 amino acids.

V gene TRBV20-1 combines with J gene TRBJ2-3, with 14 positions matching TRBD2. This CDR3 comprises 18 residues. After removal of 0 bases from V and 14 bases from J, the junction contained 19 bases not matched to a gene. CDR1 is DFQATT and CDR2 is SNEGSKA in the germline V gene (reference sequence). CDR3 residues: CSARDPGLAGGYTDTLYF. The CDR3, as DNA: TGCAGTGCTAGAGATCCCGGACTAGCGGGGGGATACACAGATACACTGTATTTT.

Note on this clonotype: One junction end disagrees with the germline gene, perhaps due to a read error. The chain links TRBV28 to TRBJ2-1; D is ambiguous. The CDR3 has 16 residues. CDR1 and CDR2 (germline): MDHEN, SYDVKM. The CDR3 nucleotides are TGTGCCAGCAGCCCGCCTTTAACAGAAACTCGTCATGAGCTGTTCTTC. This encodes CASSPPLTETRHELFF.

On this clonotype itself: The final CDR3 position lacks the conserved phenylalanine or tryptophan, pointing to a likely read error. It is unclear where the CDR3 begins or ends on the DNA, so no DNA is shown, and the CDR3 is as TCRdb lists it. V usage is TRBV6-5 and J usage is TRBJ1-2; the table names TRBD1, a call not compared with the DNA. The CDR3 spans 16 residues, counting both ends. In germline, CDR1 is MNHEY, CDR2 SVGAGI. The CDR3 loop reads CASSYSKVGQLYGYNS.

Details on this clonotype: It is likely a read error, because the conserved phenylalanine at the end of the CDR3 is missing. The V and J genes are TRBV11-2 and TRBJ2-5; maybe TRBD1 (7 bases). The CDR3 length is 15 residues. Between the trimmed V and J ends, which lost 4 bases and 10 bases, there was a span of 22 bases. Germline V gene sequence: CDR1 SGHAT, CDR2 FQNNGV. This CDR3 reads CASSSTGIGGGNQYL. In DNA, the CDR3 is TGTGCCAGCAGCTCGACAGGGATAGGGGGCGGGAACCAGTACCTC.

As for this clonotype: This is likely a read error, given that the CDR3 carries no conserved phenylalanine or tryptophan at its end. The rearrangement joins TRBV6-5 to TRBJ1-4, with D perhaps TRBD1 (6 bases). The CDR3 contains 12 residues. V lost 6 bases, J lost 8 bases, and 10 bases lay in between. Germline values: CDR1 MNHEY, CDR2 SVGAGI. Here the CDR3 reads CASRQGREKLFL. CDR3 sequence (DNA): TGTGCCAGCAGACAGGGCAGGGAAAAACTGTTTCTT.